The clone carrying this TCR beta chain was seen many times. V was pared by 4 bases and J by 6 bases, with 6 bases of the junction left unmatched. The CDR3 is 13 amino acids. CDR1 is DFQATT and CDR2 is SNEGSKA in the germline V gene (reference sequence). The data derive from a study of neurological immune-mediated disorders. TCRdb reanalysed the 5' RACE reads using MiXCR and keeps one entry per CDR3 protein. The sample has 93,000 or so distinct CDR3 sequences, approximately 10% seen once; the top ten hold 3.1%. This sample's time point: longitudinal time-point 3. The chain recombines TRBV20-1 with TRBJ2-7, with TRBD1 identical over 10 bases. The sequenced sample consisted of PBMCs. The clonotype originates from a female donor with HTLV-1-associated myelopathy (HAM/TSP). This CDR3 is CSATGTGAGEQYF. As DNA, the CDR3 is TGCAGTGCTACCGGGACAGGGGCGGGCGAGCAGTACTTC.